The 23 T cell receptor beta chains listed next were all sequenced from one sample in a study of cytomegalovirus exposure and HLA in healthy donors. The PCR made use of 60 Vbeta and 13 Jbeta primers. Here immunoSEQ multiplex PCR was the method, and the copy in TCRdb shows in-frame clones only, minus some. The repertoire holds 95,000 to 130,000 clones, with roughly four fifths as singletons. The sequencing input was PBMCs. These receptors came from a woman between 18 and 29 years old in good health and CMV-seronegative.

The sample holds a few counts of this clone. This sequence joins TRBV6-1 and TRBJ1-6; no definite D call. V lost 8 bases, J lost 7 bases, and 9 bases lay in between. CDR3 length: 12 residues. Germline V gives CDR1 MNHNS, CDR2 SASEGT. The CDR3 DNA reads TGTGCCAGCTGTCCGGGAAATTCACCCCTCCACTTT. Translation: CASCPGNSPLHF.

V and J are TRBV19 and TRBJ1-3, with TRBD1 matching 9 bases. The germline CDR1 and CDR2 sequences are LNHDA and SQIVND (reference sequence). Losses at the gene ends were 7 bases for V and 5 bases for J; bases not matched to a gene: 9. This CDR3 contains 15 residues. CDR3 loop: CASNNGQGLRNTIYF. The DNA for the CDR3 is TGTGCCAGTAATAACGGACAGGGGCTTAGAAACACCATATATTTT.

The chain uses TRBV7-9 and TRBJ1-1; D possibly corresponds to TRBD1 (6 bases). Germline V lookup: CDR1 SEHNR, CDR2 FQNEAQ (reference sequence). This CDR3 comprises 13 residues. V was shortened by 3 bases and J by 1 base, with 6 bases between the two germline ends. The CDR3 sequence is CASSLTGNTEAFF. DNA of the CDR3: TGTGCCAGCAGCTTGACAGGGAACACTGAAGCTTTCTTT.

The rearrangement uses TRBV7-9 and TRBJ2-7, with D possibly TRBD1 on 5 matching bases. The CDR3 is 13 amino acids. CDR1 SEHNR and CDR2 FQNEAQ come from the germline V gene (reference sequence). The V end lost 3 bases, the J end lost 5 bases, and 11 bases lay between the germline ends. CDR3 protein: CASSFAGSNEQYF. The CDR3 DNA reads TGTGCCAGCAGCTTCGCAGGGTCCAACGAGCAGTACTTC.

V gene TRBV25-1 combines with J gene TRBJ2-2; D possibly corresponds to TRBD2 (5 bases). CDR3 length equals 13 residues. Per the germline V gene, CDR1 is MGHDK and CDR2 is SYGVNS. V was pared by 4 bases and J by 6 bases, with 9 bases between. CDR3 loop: CASSASSSGELFF. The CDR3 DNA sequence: TGTGCCAGCAGTGCTTCTAGCTCCGGGGAGCTGTTTTTT.

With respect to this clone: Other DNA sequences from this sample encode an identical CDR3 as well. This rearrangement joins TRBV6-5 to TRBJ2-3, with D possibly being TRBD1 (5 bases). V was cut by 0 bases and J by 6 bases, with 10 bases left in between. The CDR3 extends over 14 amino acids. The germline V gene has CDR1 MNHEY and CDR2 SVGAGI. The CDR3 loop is CASSYSRDGDTQYF. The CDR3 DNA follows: TGTGCCAGCAGTTACTCCAGGGATGGTGATACGCAGTATTTT.

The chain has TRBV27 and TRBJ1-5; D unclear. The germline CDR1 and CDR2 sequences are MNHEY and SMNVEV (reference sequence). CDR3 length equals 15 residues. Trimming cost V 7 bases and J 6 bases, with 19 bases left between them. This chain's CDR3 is CASNARWGSGQPQHF. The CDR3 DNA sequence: TGTGCCAGCAATGCGCGTTGGGGAAGCGGTCAGCCCCAGCATTTT.

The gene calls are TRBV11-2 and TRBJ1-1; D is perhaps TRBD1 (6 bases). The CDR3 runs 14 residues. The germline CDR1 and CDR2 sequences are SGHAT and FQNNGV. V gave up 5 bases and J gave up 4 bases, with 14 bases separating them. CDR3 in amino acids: CASSVQGRSTEAFF. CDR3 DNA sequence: TGTGCCAGCAGCGTACAGGGCAGGAGCACTGAAGCTTTCTTT.

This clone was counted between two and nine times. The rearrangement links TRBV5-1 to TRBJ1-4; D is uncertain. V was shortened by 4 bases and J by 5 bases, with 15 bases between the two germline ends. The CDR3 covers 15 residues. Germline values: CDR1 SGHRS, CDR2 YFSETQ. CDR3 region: CASSQPKGGNEKLFF. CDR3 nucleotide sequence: TGCGCCAGCAGCCAACCCAAGGGAGGGAATGAAAAACTGTTTTTT.

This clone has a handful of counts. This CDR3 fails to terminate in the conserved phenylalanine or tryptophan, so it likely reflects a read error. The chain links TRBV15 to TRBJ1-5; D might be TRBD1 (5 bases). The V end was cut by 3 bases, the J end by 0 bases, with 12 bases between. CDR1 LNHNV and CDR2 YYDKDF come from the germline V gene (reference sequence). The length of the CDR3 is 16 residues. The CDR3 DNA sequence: TGTGCCACCAGCAGTAGGAGGGGCGTTAGCAATCAGCCCCAGCATGTT. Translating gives CATSSRRGVSNQPQHV.

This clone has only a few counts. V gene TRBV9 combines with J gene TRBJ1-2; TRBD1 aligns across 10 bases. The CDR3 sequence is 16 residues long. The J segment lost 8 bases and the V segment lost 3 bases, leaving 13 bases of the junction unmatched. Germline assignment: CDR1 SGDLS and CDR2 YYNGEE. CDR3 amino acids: CASSGIDRGPSGGYTF. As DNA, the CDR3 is TGTGCCAGCAGCGGCATAGACAGGGGGCCCTCCGGGGGCTACACCTTC. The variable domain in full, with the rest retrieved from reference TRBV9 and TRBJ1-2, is DSGVTQTPKHLITATGQRVTLRCSPRSGDLSVYWYQQSLDQGLQFLIQYYNGEERAKGNILERFSAQQFPDLHSELNLSSLELGDSALYFCASSGIDRGPSGGYTFGSGTRLTVV.

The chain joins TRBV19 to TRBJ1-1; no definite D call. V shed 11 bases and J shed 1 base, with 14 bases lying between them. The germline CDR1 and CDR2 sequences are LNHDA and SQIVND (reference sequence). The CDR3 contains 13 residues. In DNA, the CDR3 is TGTGCCTCTCTAAAACGGGGGAACACTGAAGCTTTCTTT. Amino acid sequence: CASLKRGNTEAFF.

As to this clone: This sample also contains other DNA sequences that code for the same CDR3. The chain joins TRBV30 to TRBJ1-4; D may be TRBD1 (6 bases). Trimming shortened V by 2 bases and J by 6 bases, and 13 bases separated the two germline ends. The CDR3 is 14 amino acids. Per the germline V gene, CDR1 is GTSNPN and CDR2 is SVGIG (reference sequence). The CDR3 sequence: CAWSPPGADEKLFF. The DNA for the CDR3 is TGTGCCTGGAGTCCACCAGGGGCGGATGAAAAACTGTTTTTT.

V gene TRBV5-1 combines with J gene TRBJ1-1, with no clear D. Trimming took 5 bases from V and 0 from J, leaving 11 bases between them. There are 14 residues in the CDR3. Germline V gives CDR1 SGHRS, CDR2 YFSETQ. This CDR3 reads CASSDGDMNTEAFF. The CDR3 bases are TGCGCCAGCAGTGATGGAGATATGAACACTGAAGCTTTCTTT.

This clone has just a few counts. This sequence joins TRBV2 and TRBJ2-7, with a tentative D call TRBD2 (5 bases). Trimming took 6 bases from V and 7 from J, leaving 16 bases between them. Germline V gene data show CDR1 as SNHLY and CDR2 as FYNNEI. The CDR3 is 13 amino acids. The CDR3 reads CASSEGREWEQYF. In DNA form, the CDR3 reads TGTGCCAGCAGCGAGGGTCGGGAATGGGAGCAGTACTTC.

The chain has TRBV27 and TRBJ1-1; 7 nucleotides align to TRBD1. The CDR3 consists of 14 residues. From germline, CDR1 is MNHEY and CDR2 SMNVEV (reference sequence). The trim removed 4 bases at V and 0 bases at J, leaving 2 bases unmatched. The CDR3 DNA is TGTGCCAGCAGTTCGGACAGGCTGAACACTGAAGCTTTCTTT. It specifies CASSSDRLNTEAFF.

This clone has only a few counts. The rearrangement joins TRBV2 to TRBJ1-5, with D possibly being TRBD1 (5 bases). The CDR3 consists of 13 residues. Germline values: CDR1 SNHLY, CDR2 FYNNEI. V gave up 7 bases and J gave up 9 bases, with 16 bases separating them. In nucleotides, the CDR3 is TGTGCCAGCACGGAGTCCATCACAGGGCCCCAGCATTTT. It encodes CASTESITGPQHF.

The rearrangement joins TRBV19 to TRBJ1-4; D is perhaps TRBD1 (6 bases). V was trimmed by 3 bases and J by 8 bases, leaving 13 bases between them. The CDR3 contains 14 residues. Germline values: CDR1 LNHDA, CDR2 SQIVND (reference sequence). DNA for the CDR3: TGTGCCAGTAGTATCCCAGGGGTAGGCGAAAAACTGTTTTTT. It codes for CASSIPGVGEKLFF. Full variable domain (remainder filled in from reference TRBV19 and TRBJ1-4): DGGITQSPKYLFRKEGQNVTLSCEQNLNHDAMYWYRQDPGQGLRLIYYSQIVNDFQKGDIAEGYSVSREKKESFPLTVTSAQKNPTAFYLCASSIPGVGEKLFFGSGTQLSVL.

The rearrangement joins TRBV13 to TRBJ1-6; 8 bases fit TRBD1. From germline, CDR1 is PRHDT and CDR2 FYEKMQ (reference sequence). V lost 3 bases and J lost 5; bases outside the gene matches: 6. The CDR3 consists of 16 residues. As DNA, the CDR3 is TGTGCCAGCAGCTTTAAACGACAGGGGAATAATTCACCCCTCCACTTT. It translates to CASSFKRQGNNSPLHF.

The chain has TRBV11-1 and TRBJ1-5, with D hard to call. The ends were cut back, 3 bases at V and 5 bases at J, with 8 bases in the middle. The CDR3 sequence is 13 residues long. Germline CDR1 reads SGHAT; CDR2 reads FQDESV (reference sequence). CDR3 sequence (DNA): TGTGCCAGCAGCTTTGCTGGAGATCAGCCCCAGCATTTT. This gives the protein CASSFAGDQPQHF. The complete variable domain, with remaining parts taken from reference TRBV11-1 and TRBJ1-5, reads EAEVAQSPRYKITEKSQAVAFWCDPISGHATLYWYRQILGQGPELLVQFQDESVVDDSQLPKDRFSAERLKGVDSTLKIQPAELGDSAMYLCASSFAGDQPQHFGDGTRLSIL.

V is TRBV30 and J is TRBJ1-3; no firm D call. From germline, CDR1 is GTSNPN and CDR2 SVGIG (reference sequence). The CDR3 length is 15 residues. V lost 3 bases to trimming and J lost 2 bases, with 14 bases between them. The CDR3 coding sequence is TGTGCCTGGAGAAAAGAGGGTCAGGCTGGAAACACCATATATTTT. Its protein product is CAWRKEGQAGNTIYF.

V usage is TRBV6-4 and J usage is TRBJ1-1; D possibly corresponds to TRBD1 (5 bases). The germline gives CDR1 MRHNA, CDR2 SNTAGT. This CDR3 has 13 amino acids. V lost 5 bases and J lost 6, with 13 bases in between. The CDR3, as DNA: TGTGCCAGCAGTCCAAGGGGTATGGCTGAAGCTTTCTTT. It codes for CASSPRGMAEAFF.

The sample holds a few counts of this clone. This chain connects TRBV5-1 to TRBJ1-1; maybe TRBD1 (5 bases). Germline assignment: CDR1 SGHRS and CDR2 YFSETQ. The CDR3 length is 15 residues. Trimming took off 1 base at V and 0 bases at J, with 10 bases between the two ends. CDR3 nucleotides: TGCGCCAGCAGCTTGCTGGGGCTCATGAACACTGAAGCTTTCTTT. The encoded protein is CASSLLGLMNTEAFF.